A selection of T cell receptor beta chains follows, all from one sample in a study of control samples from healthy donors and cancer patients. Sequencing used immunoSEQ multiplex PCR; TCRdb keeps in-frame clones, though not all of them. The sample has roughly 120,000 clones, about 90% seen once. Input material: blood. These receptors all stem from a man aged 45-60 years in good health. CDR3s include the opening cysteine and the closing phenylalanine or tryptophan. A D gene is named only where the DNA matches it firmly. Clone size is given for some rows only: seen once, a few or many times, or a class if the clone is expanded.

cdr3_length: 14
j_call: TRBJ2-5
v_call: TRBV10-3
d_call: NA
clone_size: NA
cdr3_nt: TGTGCCATCAGTGAGTCAGGGAGCAAAGAGACCCAGTACTTC
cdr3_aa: CAISESGSKETQYF

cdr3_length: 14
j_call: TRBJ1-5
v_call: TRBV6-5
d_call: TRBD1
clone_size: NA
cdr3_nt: TGTGCCAGCACCTACAGGGGGAGAAATCAGCCCCAGCATTTT
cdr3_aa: CASTYRGRNQPQHF

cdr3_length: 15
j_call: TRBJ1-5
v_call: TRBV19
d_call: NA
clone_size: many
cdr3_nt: TGTGCCAGTACCGCGACAAGGGGAAGCAATCAGCCCCAGCATTTT
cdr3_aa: CASTATRGSNQPQHF

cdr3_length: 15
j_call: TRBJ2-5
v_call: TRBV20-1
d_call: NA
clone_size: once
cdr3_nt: TGCAGTGCTAGTTCCCTTGAGGGGTTCCAAGAGACCCAGTACTTC
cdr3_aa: CSASSLEGFQETQYF

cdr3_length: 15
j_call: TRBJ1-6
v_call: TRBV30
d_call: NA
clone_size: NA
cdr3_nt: TGTGCCTGGAGTCCGGGGTACTCCTATAATTCACCCCTCCACTTT
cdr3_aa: CAWSPGYSYNSPLHF

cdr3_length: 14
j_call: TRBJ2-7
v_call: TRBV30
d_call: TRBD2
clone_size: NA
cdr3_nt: TGTGCCTGGAGTACTAGCGGGGGCTCCTACGAGCAGTACTTC
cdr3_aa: CAWSTSGGSYEQYF

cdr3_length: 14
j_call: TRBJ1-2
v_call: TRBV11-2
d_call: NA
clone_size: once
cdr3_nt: TGTGCCAGCAGCTTAGTTCTGGGAACCTATGGCTACACCTTC
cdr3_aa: CASSLVLGTYGYTF

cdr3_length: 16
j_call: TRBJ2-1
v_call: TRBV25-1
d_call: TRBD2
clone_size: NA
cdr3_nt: TGTGCCAGCAGTCCCCTCGGGGGGGCATTATACAATGAGCAGTTCTTC
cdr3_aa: CASSPLGGALYNEQFF

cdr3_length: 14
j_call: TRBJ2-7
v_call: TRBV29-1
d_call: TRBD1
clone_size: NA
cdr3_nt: TGCAGCGTTGCGGACGGGCTAGGGGGCTCCGAGCAGTACTTC
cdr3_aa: CSVADGLGGSEQYF

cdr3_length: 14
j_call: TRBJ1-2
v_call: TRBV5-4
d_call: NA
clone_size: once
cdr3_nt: TGTGCCAGCAGCTTGGGGGGGGAATTCTATGGCTACACCTTC
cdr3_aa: CASSLGGEFYGYTF

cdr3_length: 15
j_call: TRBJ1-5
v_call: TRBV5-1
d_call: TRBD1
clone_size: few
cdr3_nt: TGCGCCAGCAGCTCGGGACAGCTAGAAAGGGAGCCCCAGCATTTT
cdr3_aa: CASSSGQLEREPQHF

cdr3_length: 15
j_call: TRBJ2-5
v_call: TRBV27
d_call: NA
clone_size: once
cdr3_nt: TGTGCCAGCAGTTTATCCTGGCAGAGCAGGCAGACCCAGTACTTC
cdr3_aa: CASSLSWQSRQTQYF

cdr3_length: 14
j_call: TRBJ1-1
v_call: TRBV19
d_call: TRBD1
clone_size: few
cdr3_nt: TGTGCCAGTAGCGCGACAGGGAAGACCCCTGAAGCTTTCTTT
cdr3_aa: CASSATGKTPEAFF

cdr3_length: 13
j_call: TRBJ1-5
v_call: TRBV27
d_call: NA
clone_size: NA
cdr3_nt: TGTGCCAGCAGTGGGGGGAGCAACCAGCCCCAGCATTTT
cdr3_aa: CASSGGSNQPQHF

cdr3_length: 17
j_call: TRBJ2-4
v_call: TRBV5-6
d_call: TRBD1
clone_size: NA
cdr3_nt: TGTGCCAGCAGCTTGGATGGGGACAGGGTGTTTACCCACATTCAGTACTTC
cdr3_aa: CASSLDGDRVFTHIQYF

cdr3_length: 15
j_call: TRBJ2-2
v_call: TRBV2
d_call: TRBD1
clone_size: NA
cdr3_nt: TGTGCCAGCAGCCTCAGGGGGCAGAGCACCGGGGAGCTGTTTTTT
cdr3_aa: CASSLRGQSTGELFF

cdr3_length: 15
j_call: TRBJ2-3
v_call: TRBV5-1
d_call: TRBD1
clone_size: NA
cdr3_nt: TGCGCCAGCCGACAAAGGGGGCCCAGCACAGATACGCAGTATTTT
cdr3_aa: CASRQRGPSTDTQYF

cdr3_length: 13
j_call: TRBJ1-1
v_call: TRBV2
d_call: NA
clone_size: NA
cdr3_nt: TGTGCCAGCCAGGTCCACCAGAACACTGAAGCTTTCTTT
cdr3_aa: CASQVHQNTEAFF

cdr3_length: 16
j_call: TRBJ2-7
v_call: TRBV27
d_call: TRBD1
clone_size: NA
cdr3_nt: TGTGCCAGCAGTATTATCCCGGGACAGGGGACCTACGAGCAGTACTTC
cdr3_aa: CASSIIPGQGTYEQYF

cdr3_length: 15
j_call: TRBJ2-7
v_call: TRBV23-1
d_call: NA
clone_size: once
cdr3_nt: TGCGCCAGCAGTCAATCGGGGGGCAGGGGCTACGAGCAGTACTTC
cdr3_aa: CASSQSGGRGYEQYF

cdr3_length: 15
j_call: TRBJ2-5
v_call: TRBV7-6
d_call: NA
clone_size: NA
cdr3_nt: TGTGCCAGCAGTGAAGTAATCCCTAACCAAGAGACCCAGTACTTC
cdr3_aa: CASSEVIPNQETQYF

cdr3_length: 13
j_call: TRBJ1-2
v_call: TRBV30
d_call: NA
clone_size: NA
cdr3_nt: TGTGCCTGGAACCCCGGGGACAACCATGGCTACACCTTC
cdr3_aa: CAWNPGDNHGYTF